A single sample gave rise to the 29 T cell receptor beta chains below, sequenced in a study of cytomegalovirus exposure and HLA in healthy donors. Data came from immunoSEQ multiplex PCR; TCRdb stores just in-frame clones and leaves some out. The table has roughly 110,000 clones, about 88% seen once. The specimen sequenced was PBMCs. The receptors derive from a woman in her late teens or twenties in good health and CMV-seropositive.

V usage is TRBV5-1 and J usage is TRBJ1-2; 12 bases are shared with TRBD1. The junction had 16 bases not matched to a gene; V was cut back by 5 bases and J by 11 bases. The CDR3 has 16 residues. Germline loops: CDR1 SGHRS, CDR2 YFSETQ. CDR3 in amino acids: CASRGPQGQGALPYTF. In nucleotides, the CDR3 is TGCGCCAGCAGGGGGCCGCAGGGACAGGGGGCTCTGCCGTACACCTTC.

The chain is built from TRBV11-3 and TRBJ2-7, with TRBD2 identical over 10 bases. The CDR3 runs to 14 residues. CDR1 and CDR2 (germline): SGHNT, YENEEA. The J segment lost 5 bases and the V segment lost 4 bases, leaving 5 bases of the junction unmatched. Written as DNA, the CDR3 is TGTGCCAGCAGCTCCAGCGGGGGGGCCCACGAGCAGTACTTC. Its translation: CASSSSGGAHEQYF.

V is TRBV6-5 and J is TRBJ2-5; TRBD2 is a possible D gene (7 bases). The germline V and J ends were trimmed by 0 bases and 5 bases, with 16 bases remaining between them. CDR3 length: 16 amino acids. Germline-derived CDR1 and CDR2 are MNHEY and SVGAGI. The CDR3 is CASSYSPGGLAETQYF. The DNA for the CDR3 is TGTGCCAGCAGTTACTCTCCGGGGGGCCTGGCGGAGACCCAGTACTTC.

The genes are TRBV11-1 and TRBJ2-7; a weak D match, TRBD2 (6 bases). Trimming left V 5 bases short and J 2 bases short, with 16 bases between. The length of the CDR3 is 15 residues. The germline V gene has CDR1 SGHAT and CDR2 FQDESV (reference sequence). DNA of the CDR3: TGTGCCAGCAGCCACGTCGAGGGGAGGACCTACGAGCAGTACTTC. It specifies CASSHVEGRTYEQYF.

DNA of the CDR3: TGTGCCATCAGTGAGCGGGGAGGGAACACTGAAGCTTTCTTT. It encodes CAISERGGNTEAFF. The chain recombines TRBV10-3 with TRBJ1-1; D is unclear. The ends were cut back, 2 bases at V and 1 base at J, with 8 bases in the middle. Germline lookup yields CDR1 ENHRY and CDR2 SYGVKD. CDR3 length: 14 residues.

This clone was seen once. The chain is built from TRBV7-8 and TRBJ1-1; 7 bases line up with TRBD1. The CDR3 is 15 residues long. Trimming at V came to 5 bases and at J to 4 bases, leaving 10 bases not matched to a gene. Germline V gives CDR1 SGHVS, CDR2 FQNEAQ. The CDR3 loop reads CASSRLDRERTEAFF. In DNA form, the CDR3 reads TGTGCCAGCAGCAGACTTGACAGGGAGCGCACTGAAGCTTTCTTT.

The chain uses TRBV18 and TRBJ1-1, with 10 bases aligning to TRBD1. The V gene end was trimmed by 3 bases and the J gene end by 0 bases; junction bases not matched to a gene: 1. CDR3 size: 15 residues. The germline V gene has CDR1 KGHSH and CDR2 LQKENI. In DNA, the CDR3 is TGTGCCAGCTCACCGGGACAGGGGCTGAACACTGAAGCTTTCTTT. The encoded protein is CASSPGQGLNTEAFF.

This chain joins TRBV28 and TRBJ2-3; D is uncertain. V lost 7 bases and J 0 bases, leaving 8 bases between the germline ends. The CDR3 covers 13 residues. Germline CDR1 MDHEN, CDR2 SYDVKM. For the CDR3, the DNA is TGTGCCAGCATGTGGGCAAGCACAGATACGCAGTATTTT. Protein sequence: CASMWASTDTQYF.

V is TRBV11-2 and J is TRBJ2-7; no definite D call. The germline V gene has CDR1 SGHAT and CDR2 FQNNGV. V dropped 4 bases and J dropped 6 bases, with 16 bases sitting between them. There are 14 residues in the CDR3. Here the CDR3 reads CASSSGISLVEQYF. Here the CDR3 DNA reads TGTGCCAGCAGCTCAGGAATATCTCTCGTCGAGCAGTACTTC.

The V and J genes are TRBV11-2 and TRBJ2-7; no firm D call. This CDR3 has 12 residues. Per germline, CDR1 SGHAT and CDR2 FQNNGV. The V end lost 5 bases, the J end lost 5 bases, and 10 bases lay between the germline ends. CDR3 residues: CASSTSGDEQYF. The CDR3 DNA is TGTGCCAGCAGCACAAGTGGTGACGAGCAGTACTTC. Together with reference TRBV11-2 and TRBJ2-7, the CDR3 gives the full variable domain: EAGVAQSPRYKIIEKRQSVAFWCNPISGHATLYWYQQILGQGPKLLIQFQNNGVVDDSQLPKDRFSAERLKGVDSTLKIQPAKLEDSAVYLCASSTSGDEQYFGPGTRLTVT.

The CDR3 nucleotides read TGTGCCAGCAGCCAGGGGACGATAGGCACAGATACGCAGTATTTT. Translated, it gives CASSQGTIGTDTQYF. V gene TRBV6-5 combines with J gene TRBJ2-3, with D perhaps TRBD1 (6 bases). The CDR3 is 15 residues long. Germline V lookup: CDR1 MNHEY, CDR2 SVGAGI. V lost 6 bases, J lost 1 base, and 14 bases lay in between.

The CDR3 DNA reads TGTGCCAGCAGTGATTCCTCCTCCGGGACAGGGCCCTATGGCTACACCTTC. As protein: CASSDSSSGTGPYGYTF. The J gene is TRBJ1-2, the V gene TRBV25-1; 9 nucleotides agree with TRBD1. CDR1 is MGHDK and CDR2 is SYGVNS in the germline V gene. V trimming: 3 bases; J trimming: 4 bases; junction bases outside the gene matches: 12. This CDR3 spans 17 amino acids.

This clone was seen a single time. The chain combines TRBV6-1 with TRBJ2-1; D perhaps matches TRBD2 (6 bases). CDR3 length equals 15 residues. Germline CDR1 MNHNS, CDR2 SASEGT. The germline V and J ends were trimmed by 3 bases and 5 bases, with 14 bases remaining between them. CDR3 loop: CASSDWGEANNEQFF. The DNA of the CDR3 is TGTGCCAGCAGTGATTGGGGGGAGGCCAACAATGAGCAGTTCTTC.

This clone was recorded only once. The V gene is TRBV10-1, the J gene TRBJ2-3; maybe TRBD1 (5 bases). The CDR3 loop spans 13 amino acids. The germline V and J ends were trimmed by 5 bases and 10 bases, with 16 bases remaining between them. Germline V gene sequence: CDR1 WNHNN, CDR2 SYGVQD (reference sequence). CDR3: CASSRNQGTAQYF. For the CDR3, the DNA is TGCGCCAGCAGTAGAAACCAGGGTACCGCGCAGTATTTT.

Only a few counts were recorded for this clone. The genes are TRBV6-5 and TRBJ1-2, with no clear D. The CDR3 contains 15 residues. With 2 bases removed from V and 4 bases from J, the gap between germline ends came to 14 bases. Per germline, CDR1 MNHEY and CDR2 SVGAGI. CDR3 bases: TGTGCCAGCAGTTACGCCCCCTTCAGAGGCTATGGCTACACCTTC. This gives the protein CASSYAPFRGYGYTF.

V usage is TRBV7-2 and J usage is TRBJ2-2, with 9 bases that match TRBD1. There are 16 residues in the CDR3. Germline loops: CDR1 SGHTA, CDR2 FQGNSA. The ends lost 2 bases at V and 5 bases at J; junction bases unmatched: 6. CDR3 sequence: CASSLTRTGVTGELFF. The CDR3 bases are TGTGCCAGCAGCTTAACTCGGACAGGGGTTACCGGGGAGCTGTTTTTT.

This chain joins TRBV6-4 and TRBJ2-5; 7 bases fit TRBD1. Germline V gene sequence: CDR1 MRHNA, CDR2 SNTAGT. Unmatched junction bases numbered 2, after V lost 0 bases and J lost 1 base. The CDR3 loop spans 15 amino acids. CDR3: CASSDSGTAQETQYF. The CDR3 DNA reads as TGTGCCAGCAGTGACTCGGGGACAGCCCAAGAGACCCAGTACTTC.

This rearrangement joins TRBV5-4 to TRBJ2-2, with TRBD2 matching over 13 bases. This CDR3 comprises 15 residues. Germline V gene sequence: CDR1 SGHNT, CDR2 YYREEE (reference sequence). J lost 6 bases, V lost 4 bases, and 3 bases had no gene match. The CDR3 DNA is TGTGCCAGCAGCCCCGGGACTAGCGGGGCCGGGGAGCTGTTTTTT. This encodes CASSPGTSGAGELFF. The whole variable domain, remainder taken from reference TRBV5-4 and TRBJ2-2, is ETGVTQSPTHLIKTRGQQVTLRCSSQSGHNTVSWYQQALGQGPQFIFQYYREEENGRGNFPPRFSGLQFPNYSSELNVNALELDDSALYLCASSPGTSGAGELFFGEGSRLTVL.

This rearrangement joins TRBV5-1 to TRBJ2-2, with 7 positions matching TRBD1. From germline, CDR1 is SGHRS and CDR2 YFSETQ. Germline trimming cut 4 bases from V and 0 bases from J; bases unmatched to any gene: 18. The CDR3 totals 20 residues. For the CDR3, the DNA is TGCGCCAGCAGCCCACCCGGGGACAGCCGGCTCCACGCGAACACCGGGGAGCTGTTTTTT. Amino acids: CASSPPGDSRLHANTGELFF.

V usage is TRBV6-6 and J usage is TRBJ1-2, with 7 bases aligning to TRBD1. The germline V gene encodes CDR1 MNHNY and CDR2 SVGAGI (reference sequence). The CDR3 runs 11 residues. V was pared by 6 bases and J by 14 bases, with 9 bases of the junction left unmatched. CDR3: CASRPNRGLTF. DNA for the CDR3: TGTGCCAGCAGGCCTAACAGGGGCCTAACCTTC.

The V and J genes are TRBV5-6 and TRBJ2-7, with D possibly matching TRBD1 (5 bases). Trimming pared 2 bases from V and 2 bases from J, leaving 5 bases between. Germline loops: CDR1 SGHDT, CDR2 YYEEEE. This CDR3 spans 12 amino acids. In nucleotides, the CDR3 is TGTGCCAGCAGCTTCAGGGCCTACGAGCAGTACGTC. It specifies CASSFRAYEQYV.

The rearrangement joins TRBV27 to TRBJ2-7, with TRBD1 matching 10 bases. The CDR3 runs 14 residues. Germline lookup yields CDR1 MNHEY and CDR2 SMNVEV (reference sequence). V lost 5 bases and J lost 6; bases outside the gene matches: 7. The DNA for the CDR3 is TGTGCCAGCAGTCAGGGACAGGGGCATGGCGAGCAGTACGTC. This codes for CASSQGQGHGEQYV.

The J gene is TRBJ2-2, the V gene TRBV25-1; 8 bases match TRBD2. The V and J ends lost 9 bases and 0 bases, in that order; junction bases with no gene match: 9. Germline V lookup: CDR1 MGHDK, CDR2 SYGVNS. The CDR3 has 16 amino acids. DNA of the CDR3: TGTGCCAGTAGCCAACCGGGACTAGCGAACACCGGGGAGCTGTTTTTT. It translates to CASSQPGLANTGELFF.

This chain links TRBV19 with TRBJ1-1, with D possibly being TRBD1 (6 bases). This CDR3 spans 15 amino acids. V lost 10 bases and J 1 base, leaving 19 bases between the germline ends. CDR1 is LNHDA and CDR2 is SQIVND in the germline V gene (reference sequence). The CDR3 nucleotides read TGTGCCACCTCCGGCCGCAGGGGCTCGAACACTGAAGCTTTCTTT. The encoded protein is CATSGRRGSNTEAFF.

The J gene is TRBJ1-1, the V gene TRBV6-4; D is possibly TRBD1 (6 bases). Trimming stripped 3 bases from V and 4 bases from J, with 9 bases between. Germline V CDR1 and CDR2: MRHNA, SNTAGT. The length of the CDR3 is 13 residues. This chain's CDR3 is CASSDIQGTEAFF. In DNA form, the CDR3 reads TGTGCCAGCAGTGATATACAGGGCACTGAAGCTTTCTTT.

V is TRBV19 and J is TRBJ2-2, with D possibly TRBD2 on 6 matching bases. Trimming shortened V by 6 bases and J by 8 bases, and 19 bases separated the two germline ends. Germline V CDR1 and CDR2: LNHDA, SQIVND (reference sequence). The CDR3 length is 15 residues. The CDR3 coding sequence is TGTGCCAGTAGACCTAGCGAGCGTTTGGCTGGGGAGCTGTTTTTT. Translating it yields CASRPSERLAGELFF.

The chain couples TRBV2 to TRBJ2-2; a possible D gene is TRBD2 (6 bases). CDR1 and CDR2 (germline): SNHLY, FYNNEI. The CDR3 is 15 residues long. V dropped 4 bases and J dropped 5 bases, with 14 bases sitting between them. The CDR3 DNA is TGTGCCAGCAGTGTCGAGAAAAGCGGGACCGGGGAGCTGTTTTTT. Amino acid sequence: CASSVEKSGTGELFF. Using reference TRBV2 and TRBJ2-2 for the parts outside the CDR3, the full variable domain is EPEVTQTPSHQVTQMGQEVILRCVPISNHLYFYWYRQILGQKVEFLVSFYNNEISEKSEIFDDQFSVERPDGSNFTLKIRSTKLEDSAMYFCASSVEKSGTGELFFGEGSRLTVL.

The chain couples TRBV11-2 to TRBJ1-5, with 8 bases identical to TRBD1. Trimming removed 4 bases from V and 6 bases from J; junction bases left unmatched: 2. This CDR3 spans 13 amino acids. Germline CDR1 and CDR2: SGHAT and FQNNGV. The CDR3 sequence is CASSSDRAQPQHF. The CDR3 DNA reads as TGTGCCAGCAGCTCGGACAGGGCTCAGCCCCAGCATTTT. The variable domain in full, with the rest retrieved from reference TRBV11-2 and TRBJ1-5, is EAGVAQSPRYKIIEKRQSVAFWCNPISGHATLYWYQQILGQGPKLLIQFQNNGVVDDSQLPKDRFSAERLKGVDSTLKIQPAKLEDSAVYLCASSSDRAQPQHFGDGTRLSIL.

The V gene is TRBV20-1, the J gene TRBJ1-1, with 7 nucleotides matching TRBD1. V dropped 5 bases and J dropped 9; count of bases not matched to a gene: 6. CDR1 is DFQATT and CDR2 is SNEGSKA in the germline V gene (reference sequence). This CDR3 region has 11 residues. The CDR3 coding sequence is TGCAGTGCTCCGACAGGGAGGAAAGCTTTCTTT. Translation: CSAPTGRKAFF.